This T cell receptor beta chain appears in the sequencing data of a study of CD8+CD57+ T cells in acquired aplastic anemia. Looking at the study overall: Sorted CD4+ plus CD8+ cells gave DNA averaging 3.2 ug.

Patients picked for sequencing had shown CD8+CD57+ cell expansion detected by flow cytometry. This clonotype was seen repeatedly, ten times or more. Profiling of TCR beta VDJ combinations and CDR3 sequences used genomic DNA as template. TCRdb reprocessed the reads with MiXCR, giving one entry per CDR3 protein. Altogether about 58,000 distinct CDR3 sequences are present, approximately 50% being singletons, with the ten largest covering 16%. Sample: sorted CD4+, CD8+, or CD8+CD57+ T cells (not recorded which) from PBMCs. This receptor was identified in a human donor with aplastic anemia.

In DNA form, the CDR3 reads TGCAGTGCTTCTCCGGGACAAAGGGGGGGTCAGCCCCAGCATTTT. Protein: CSASPGQRGGQPQHF. This chain joins TRBV20-1 and TRBJ1-5, with D tentatively TRBD1 (6 bases). Looked up from germline, CDR1 is DFQATT and CDR2 is SNEGSKA (reference sequence). The length of the CDR3 is 15 residues. V lost 5 bases to trimming and J lost 6 bases, with 20 bases between them.